The clone carrying this TCR beta chain has more than one count but fewer than ten. The data derive from a study of T cell repertoires in cytomegalovirus infection. TCRdb re-analysed the reads in MiXCR, keeping a single row per CDR3 protein. The table lists approximately 750,000 distinct CDR3 sequences, 35% of them singletons, with 2.8% in the top ten. This TCR was recovered from a human donor in good health (CMV status not recorded). Some clones in this sample may be carry-over from other donors' samples. The sample consisted of PBMCs.

CDR3 sequence reads: CASRPGGSEAFF. CDR3 in DNA: TGTGCCAGCAGGCCAGGGGGCTCCGAAGCTTTCTTT. The rearrangement uses TRBV28 and TRBJ1-1, with TRBD1 matching over 8 bases. V was pared by 6 bases and J by 8 bases, with 5 bases of the junction left unmatched. Per germline, CDR1 MDHEN and CDR2 SYDVKM. The CDR3 length is 12 residues.